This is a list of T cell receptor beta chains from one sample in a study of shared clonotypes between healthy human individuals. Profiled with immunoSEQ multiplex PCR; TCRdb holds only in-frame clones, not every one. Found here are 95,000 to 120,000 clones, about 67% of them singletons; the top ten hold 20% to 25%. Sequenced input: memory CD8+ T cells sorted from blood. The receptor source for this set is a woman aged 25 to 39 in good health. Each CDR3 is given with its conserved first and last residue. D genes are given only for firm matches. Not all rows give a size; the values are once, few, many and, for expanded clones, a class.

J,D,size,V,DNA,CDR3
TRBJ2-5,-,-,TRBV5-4,TGTGCCAGCAGCTGGGCCCGTGGGGAGACCCAGTACTTC,CASSWARGETQYF
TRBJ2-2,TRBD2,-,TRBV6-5,TGTGCCAGCAGTTTAAGCGGGAGTGAGGCCGGGGAGCTGTTTTTT,CASSLSGSEAGELFF
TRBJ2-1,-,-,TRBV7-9,TGTGCCAGCAGCCCAGTATTGGGGGCTAGCAATGAGCAGTTCTTC,CASSPVLGASNEQFF
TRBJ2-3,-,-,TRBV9,TGTGCCAGCAGCGCGAATTGGCTAGCTCTTGATACGCAGTATTTT,CASSANWLALDTQYF
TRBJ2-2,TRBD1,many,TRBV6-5,TGTGCCAGCAGTCCCTGGCAGGGGGCGGTCGGGGAGCTGTTTTTT,CASSPWQGAVGELFF
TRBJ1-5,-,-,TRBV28,TGTGCCAGCAGGACGGGGGATCAGCCCCAGCATTTT,CASRTGDQPQHF
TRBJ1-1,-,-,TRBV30,TGTGCCTGGAGACCGGCAGGGGACCTGAACACTGAAGCTTTCTTT,CAWRPAGDLNTEAFF
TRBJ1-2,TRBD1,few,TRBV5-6,TGTGCCAGCAGCCGGGGGCAGCAGGGGGTAGCTAACTATGGCTACACCTTC,CASSRGQQGVANYGYTF
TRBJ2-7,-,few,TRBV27,TGTGCCAGCAGTTTAATCTCAGGAATGAGTGAGCAGTACTTC,CASSLISGMSEQYF
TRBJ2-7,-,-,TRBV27,TGTGCCAGCAGCTTGGGACTCTTCAGAACCTACGAGCAGTACTTC,CASSLGLFRTYEQYF
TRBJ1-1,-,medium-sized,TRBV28,TGTGCCAGCAGACCGAAAACGTCCGGGAACACTGAAGCTTTCTTT,CASRPKTSGNTEAFF
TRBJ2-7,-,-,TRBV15,TGTGCCACCAGCAGAGCCCCCGGGTCTACCTACGAGCAGTACTTC,CATSRAPGSTYEQYF
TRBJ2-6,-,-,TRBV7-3,TGTGCCAGCAGCTTAAGGCCGTCCACAGGGTGGTTCCCTGGGGCCAACGTCCTGACTTTC,CASSLRPSTGWFPGANVLTF
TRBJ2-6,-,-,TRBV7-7,TGTGCCAGCAGCTCTAAGCCACAAAGTCGGGCCAACGTCCTGACTTTC,CASSSKPQSRANVLTF
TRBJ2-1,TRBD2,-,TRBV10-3,TGTGCCATCAAACTAGCGGGAGGCTACGGTGAGCAGTTCTTC,CAIKLAGGYGEQFF
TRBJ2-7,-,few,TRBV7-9,TGTGCCAGCAGCCACGTCCAGGGTCTATACGAGCAGTACTTC,CASSHVQGLYEQYF
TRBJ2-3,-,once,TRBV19,TGTGCCAGTAGTACTGGGGACTTCACAGATACGCAGTATTTT,CASSTGDFTDTQYF
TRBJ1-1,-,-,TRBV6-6,TGTGCCAGCAGCTCCGACTATCTCAACACTGAAGCTTTCTTT,CASSSDYLNTEAFF
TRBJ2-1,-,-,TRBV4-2,TGTGCCAGCAGCTTGGAGCTAGGGGCCTACAATGAGCAGTTCTTC,CASSLELGAYNEQFF
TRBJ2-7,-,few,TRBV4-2,TGTGCCAGCAGCTGGGCCTACAGGGAATCAGACGAGCAGTACTTC,CASSWAYRESDEQYF
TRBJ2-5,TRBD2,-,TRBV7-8,TGTGCCAGCAGCATGGGACTAGCGGGAATGGAGACCCAGTACTTC,CASSMGLAGMETQYF
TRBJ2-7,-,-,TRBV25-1,TGTGCCAGCAGTGACAGTGAGGGAACCTACGAGCAGTACTTC,CASSDSEGTYEQYF
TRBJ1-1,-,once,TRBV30,TGTGCCTGGAGTGAGGCAGGCCACACTGAAGCTTTCTTT,CAWSEAGHTEAFF
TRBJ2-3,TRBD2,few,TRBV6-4,TGTGCCAGCAGTGACCCCGATGGGGTAGCGGGTGAGATAGTGGTAGATACGCAGTATTTT,CASSDPDGVAGEIVVDTQYF
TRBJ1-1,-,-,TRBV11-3,TGTGCCAGCAGCTTACGGGGAAGCACTGAAGCTTTCTTT,CASSLRGSTEAFF
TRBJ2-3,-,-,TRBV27,TGTGCCAGCAGTCCGTCCTGGGATACGCAGTATTTT,CASSPSWDTQYF
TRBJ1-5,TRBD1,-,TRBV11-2,TGTGCCAGCAGCTTAGCAGGGGGCGGTCAGCCCCAGCATTTT,CASSLAGGGQPQHF
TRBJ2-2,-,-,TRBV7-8,TGTGCTCTCACAGGGAGGAACACCGGGGAGCTGTTTTTT,CALTGRNTGELFF
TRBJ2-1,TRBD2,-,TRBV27,TGTGCCAGCCGGGACTATATTAATGAGCAGTTCTTC,CASRDYINEQFF
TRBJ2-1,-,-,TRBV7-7,TGTGCCAGCAGCTTAGGCGTTGACAATGAGCAGTTCTTC,CASSLGVDNEQFF
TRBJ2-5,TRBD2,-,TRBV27,TGTGCCAGCAGTTTCCAGACTAGCGGGAGGAGGGCGGAGACCCAGTACTTC,CASSFQTSGRRAETQYF
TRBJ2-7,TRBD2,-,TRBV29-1,TGCAGCGTTGAGGGGGGACTAGATCCCTACGAGCAGTACTTC,CSVEGGLDPYEQYF
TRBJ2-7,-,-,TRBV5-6,TGTGCCAGCAGCTTGGGAGGGGACTTCTACGAGCAGTACTTC,CASSLGGDFYEQYF
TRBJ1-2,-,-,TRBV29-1,TGCAGCGTTGACGCTATTCCGGGGGGAACCGGCTACACCTTC,CSVDAIPGGTGYTF
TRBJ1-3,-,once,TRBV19,TGTGCCAGTAGTATACTTCTGACAGGTCGGGGAAACACCATATATTTT,CASSILLTGRGNTIYF
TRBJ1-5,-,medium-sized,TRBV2,TGTGCCAGCAGTGAAAGTGCGACAACAGGTTACCAGCCCCAGCATTTT,CASSESATTGYQPQHF
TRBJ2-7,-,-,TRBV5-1,TGCGCCAGCAGCTTGGCCCGGCTTGGGGACGAGCAGTACTTC,CASSLARLGDEQYF
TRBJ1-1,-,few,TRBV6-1,TGTGCCAGCACGCAACGAGCTATGAACACTGAAGCTTTCTTT,CASTQRAMNTEAFF
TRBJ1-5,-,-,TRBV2,TGTGCCAGCAGTTCGACAGGTTCGGGCAATCAGCCCCAGCATTTT,CASSSTGSGNQPQHF
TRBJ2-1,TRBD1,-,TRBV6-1,TGTGCCAGCAGGCCGGGACAGAGTAATGAGCAGTTCTTC,CASRPGQSNEQFF
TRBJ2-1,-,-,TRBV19,TGTGCCAGTAGACCTAGCTTGGGAGCTGCAAATGAGCAGTTCTTC,CASRPSLGAANEQFF
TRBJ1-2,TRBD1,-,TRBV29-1,TGCAGCGCCCACACCGGGACAGGGAACTATGGCTACACCTTC,CSAHTGTGNYGYTF